The rows below give T cell receptor beta chains drawn from one sample of a study of blood T cell repertoires in COVID-19. Measured with immunoSEQ multiplex PCR; TCRdb has only the in-frame clones, and not every one. The sample shows some 160,000 clones, 80% to 90% of them seen only once. Sequenced material: peripheral blood. All receptors derive from a woman aged 55-75 years with active COVID-19. CDR3s include the opening cysteine and the closing phenylalanine or tryptophan. A D gene is named only where the DNA matches it firmly. Rows give clone size only sometimes, using once, few, many, or a class for an expanded clone.

clone size,D gene,V gene,J gene,CDR3 DNA,CDR3 protein
-,-,TRBV4-2,TRBJ1-4,TGTGCCAGCAGCCAAGATCCGCACAGGGAGGGAGAAAAACTGTTTTTT,CASSQDPHREGEKLFF
-,-,TRBV6-2/TRBV6-3,TRBJ1-1,TGTGCCAGCAGTCACAGGGACACCGGAGCTTTCTTT,CASSHRDTGAFF
-,TRBD1,TRBV9,TRBJ2-3,TGTGCCAGCAGTCCAACAGGGGGCCTGGAAACAGATACGCAGTATTTT,CASSPTGGLETDTQYF
-,-,TRBV18,TRBJ2-7,TGTGCCAGCTCACGCGGACAGTCTTACGAGCAGTACTTC,CASSRGQSYEQYF
-,-,TRBV5-1,TRBJ2-3,TGCGCCAGCAGAAGGATACAGATGACCTTCACAGATACGCAGTATTTT,CASRRIQMTFTDTQYF
-,-,TRBV28,TRBJ2-1,TGTGCCAGCAGTCCTCAAGCTAGGAGCCTTTTCTATGAGCAGTTCTTC,CASSPQARSLFYEQFF
-,TRBD1,TRBV11-2,TRBJ1-3,TGTGCCAGCAGCTTAGGCCCGGGGTGGGACAGCTCTGGAAACACCATATATTTT,CASSLGPGWDSSGNTIYF
-,TRBD2,TRBV27,TRBJ2-3,TGTGCCAGCAGTCTTTTAACTAGCGGGAGGGGCGGAACAGATACGCAGTATTTT,CASSLLTSGRGGTDTQYF
-,TRBD1,TRBV7-9,TRBJ1-4,TGTGCCAGCAGCTTCGATGGGGGACAGGGTTATGAAAAACTGTTTTTT,CASSFDGGQGYEKLFF
-,-,TRBV2,TRBJ2-6,TGTGCCAGCAGCACGGAGGGGGCCGTCGGGGCCAACGTCCTGACTTTC,CASSTEGAVGANVLTF
-,TRBD2,TRBV7-2,TRBJ2-7,TGTGCCAGCAGCTTAGAACGGACTAGGGCCTACGAGCAGTACTTC,CASSLERTRAYEQYF
-,TRBD2,TRBV30,TRBJ2-1,TGTGCCTGGAGTGGAGCGGGAGCATCTTTTGAGCAGTTCTTC,CAWSGAGASFEQFF
-,-,TRBV9,TRBJ2-1,TGTGCCAGCAGCGGGGGGGTCTACAATGAGCAGTTCTTC,CASSGGVYNEQFF
-,TRBD1,TRBV28,TRBJ2-1,TGTGCCAGCAGTTTAGGGGACAGGGCGGTCGATGAGCAGTTCTTC,CASSLGDRAVDEQFF
-,-,TRBV7-8,TRBJ1-4,TGTGCCAGCACTTCTGGGGGGGGCCACGGAGAAAAACTGTTTTTT,CASTSGGGHGEKLFF
-,TRBD2,TRBV5-4,TRBJ2-5,TGTGCCAGCAGCACGGACGGCGGGAGGGCCTGGGAGACCCAGTACTTC,CASSTDGGRAWETQYF
-,-,TRBV6-5,TRBJ1-3,TGTGCCAGCAAGCCCCGCGCGGAGGGAAACACCATATATTTT,CASKPRAEGNTIYF
-,-,TRBV28,TRBJ2-7,TGTGCCAGCAGTTTGGGTACAGTGCTTATCAGCTACGAGCAGTACTTC,CASSLGTVLISYEQYF
-,TRBD1,TRBV3-1/TRBV3-2,TRBJ1-2,TGTGCCAGCAGCCTTCGACAGGGCTATGGCTACACCTTC,CASSLRQGYGYTF
-,-,TRBV7-9,TRBJ2-4,TGTGCCAGCAGCTTAGGAGACAGCCTAGGGGTCAAAAACATTCAGTACTTC,CASSLGDSLGVKNIQYF
-,-,TRBV11-2,TRBJ2-1,TGTGCCAGCAGCCTCGGACTAGAGCAGTTCTTC,CASSLGLEQFF
-,TRBD2,TRBV7-2,TRBJ2-4,TGTGCCAGCAGCTTAGACTTGAGCGGGAGTTTGAACATTCAGTACTTC,CASSLDLSGSLNIQYF
-,TRBD2,TRBV18,TRBJ2-5,TGTGCCAGCTCACCACGGACTAGCGGGACCCAAGAGACCCAGTACTTC,CASSPRTSGTQETQYF
once,TRBD2,TRBV9,TRBJ2-3,TGTGCCAGCAGCGCTCACAGCGGGGCAGATACGCAGTATTTT,CASSAHSGADTQYF
-,TRBD2,TRBV7-2,TRBJ2-1,TGTGCCAGCAGCTTAGAGCTCTTCGTTGGCGGGAGTGAGCAGTTCTTC,CASSLELFVGGSEQFF
-,-,TRBV19,TRBJ1-1,TGTGCCAGTAGTCGGGTCCGAAGCAACACTGAAGCTTTCTTT,CASSRVRSNTEAFF
-,-,TRBV5-6,TRBJ2-2,TGTGCCAGCAGCTCCCCCGTGGCAGGGCGTACCACCGGGGAGCTGTTTTTT,CASSSPVAGRTTGELFF
-,-,TRBV7-2,TRBJ1-6,TGTGCCAGCAGCTTCGACAGCTCCTATAATTCACCCCTCCACTTT,CASSFDSSYNSPLHF
-,TRBD2,TRBV3-1/TRBV3-2,TRBJ2-2,TGTGCCAGCAGCCAAGGGTCCCGACTAGCGGGAGTTTCCGGGGAGCTGTTTTTT,CASSQGSRLAGVSGELFF
-,TRBD2,TRBV7-3,TRBJ2-3,TGTGCCAGCAGCTTATGGGCTAGCGGGAGCACAGATACGCAGTATTTT,CASSLWASGSTDTQYF
-,-,TRBV5-1,TRBJ2-3,TGCGCCAGCAGCTTGGGTTCAGGGGAGAGCACAGATACGCAGTATTTT,CASSLGSGESTDTQYF
once,-,TRBV7-3,TRBJ2-7,TGTGCCAGCAGCCCCGCTAGCAGTTCCTACGAGCAGTACTTC,CASSPASSSYEQYF
-,-,TRBV6-1,TRBJ1-6,TGTGCCAGCAGGGAAGGGTGGGGCAGTAATTCACCCCTCCACTTT,CASREGWGSNSPLHF
-,-,TRBV6-2/TRBV6-3,TRBJ2-7,TGTGCCAGCAGTTACTCTTTCCAGGCCACCTACGAGCAGTACTTC,CASSYSFQATYEQYF
-,TRBD1,TRBV28,TRBJ2-7,TGTGCCAGCAGTTTAAGCAGGGGGCTTACCTACGAGCAGTACTTC,CASSLSRGLTYEQYF
-,-,TRBV4-3,TRBJ2-5,TGCGCCAGCAGCCAAGATGCGGGGACCCAGTACTTC,CASSQDAGTQYF
-,-,TRBV4-2,TRBJ2-5,TGTGCCAGCAGCCAAGCGGCGGCTCAAGAGACCCAGTACTTC,CASSQAAAQETQYF
-,-,TRBV19,TRBJ2-7,TGTGCCAGTAGAAAACGGGGATCCTACGAGCAGTACTTC,CASRKRGSYEQYF
-,TRBD1,TRBV5-6,TRBJ2-2,TGTGCCAGCAGCTGGGACAGGTCACGGACCGGGGAGCTGTTTTTT,CASSWDRSRTGELFF
-,-,TRBV9,TRBJ1-3,TGTGCCAGCAGCGTAGGAGGAGTGCCTGGAAACACCATATATTTT,CASSVGGVPGNTIYF
-,TRBD2,TRBV5-1,TRBJ2-2,TGCGCCAGCAGCCCCCGGCCGCAACTAGCGGGAGGGGAGCTGTTTTTT,CASSPRPQLAGGELFF
once,TRBD1,TRBV4-2,TRBJ2-7,TGTGCCAGCAGCCAAGAAGGGCCGAACAGGGGAAACACCTACGAGCAGTACTTC,CASSQEGPNRGNTYEQYF
-,-,TRBV4-2,TRBJ1-3,TGTGCCAGCAGCCAAGATTGGGCGGGTTCTGGAAACACCATATATTTT,CASSQDWAGSGNTIYF
-,TRBD1,TRBV4-2,TRBJ2-6,TGTGCCAGCAGCCCGGACAGGGCGGCCTCTGGGGCCAACGTCCTGACTTTC,CASSPDRAASGANVLTF
-,-,TRBV4-2,TRBJ2-7,TGTGCCAGCAGCCCCACGACAGCCACCTCCTACGAGCAGTACTTC,CASSPTTATSYEQYF
-,TRBD1,TRBV28,TRBJ2-3,TGTGCCAGCACCTTGGGCGGGACAGGGCTCTATTTT,CASTLGGTGLYF
-,-,TRBV7-2,TRBJ2-3,TGTGCCAGCAGCCCCGTGGCCACAGATACGCAGTATTTT,CASSPVATDTQYF
-,TRBD2,TRBV27,TRBJ2-1,TGTGCCAGCAGTTTATCGGGGCTAGCGGGAGGTTGGAGTGAGCAGTTCTTC,CASSLSGLAGGWSEQFF
few,TRBD1,TRBV7-2,TRBJ2-2,TGTGCCAGCAGCTACGTAGGGACAGGGGCGAACACCGGGGAGCTGTTTTTT,CASSYVGTGANTGELFF
-,-,TRBV24-1,TRBJ2-5,TGTGCCACCAGTGCCGGGACTTACCAAGAGACCCAGTACTTC,CATSAGTYQETQYF
-,TRBD1,TRBV27,TRBJ1-5,TGTGCCAGCAGTTTAAAGGGGACAGGGGGTCAGCCCCAGCATTTT,CASSLKGTGGQPQHF
-,TRBD1,TRBV4-1,TRBJ1-1,TGCGCCAGCAGCCAAGATCCCGGGACAGGGGGCAGTCGCTTGGGTGCTTTCTTT,CASSQDPGTGGSRLGAFF
-,-,TRBV3-1/TRBV3-2,TRBJ2-1,TGTGCCAGCAGCCAAGATGACGCTAGAGGGAATTTCTTC,CASSQDDARGNFF
-,-,TRBV18,TRBJ2-2,TGTGCCAGCTCACCTCTTGGGACACCAAACACCGGGGAGCTGTTTTTT,CASSPLGTPNTGELFF